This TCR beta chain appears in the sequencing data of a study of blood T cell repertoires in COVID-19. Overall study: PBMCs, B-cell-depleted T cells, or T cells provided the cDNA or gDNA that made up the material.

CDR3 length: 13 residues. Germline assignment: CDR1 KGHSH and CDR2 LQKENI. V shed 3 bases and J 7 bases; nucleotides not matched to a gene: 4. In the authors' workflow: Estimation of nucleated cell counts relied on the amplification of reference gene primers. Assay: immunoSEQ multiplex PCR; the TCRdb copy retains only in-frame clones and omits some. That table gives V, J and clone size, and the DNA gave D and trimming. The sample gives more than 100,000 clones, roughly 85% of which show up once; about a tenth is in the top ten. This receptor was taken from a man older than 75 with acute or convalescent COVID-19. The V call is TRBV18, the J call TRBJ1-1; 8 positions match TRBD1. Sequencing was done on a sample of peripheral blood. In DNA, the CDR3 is TGTGCCAGCTCACCGACAGGGGCCGGTGAAGCTTTCTTT. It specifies CASSPTGAGEAFF.